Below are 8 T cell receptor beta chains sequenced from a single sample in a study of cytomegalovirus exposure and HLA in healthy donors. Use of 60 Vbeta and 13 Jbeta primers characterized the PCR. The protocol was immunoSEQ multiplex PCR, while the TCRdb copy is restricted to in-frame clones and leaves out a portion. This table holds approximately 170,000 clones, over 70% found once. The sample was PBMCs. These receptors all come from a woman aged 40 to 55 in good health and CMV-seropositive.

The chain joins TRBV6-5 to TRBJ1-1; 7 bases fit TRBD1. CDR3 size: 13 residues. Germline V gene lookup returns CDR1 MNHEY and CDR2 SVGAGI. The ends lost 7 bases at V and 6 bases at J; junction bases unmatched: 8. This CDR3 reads CASTETGRAEAFF. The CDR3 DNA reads TGTGCCAGCACCGAGACAGGGCGCGCTGAAGCTTTCTTT.

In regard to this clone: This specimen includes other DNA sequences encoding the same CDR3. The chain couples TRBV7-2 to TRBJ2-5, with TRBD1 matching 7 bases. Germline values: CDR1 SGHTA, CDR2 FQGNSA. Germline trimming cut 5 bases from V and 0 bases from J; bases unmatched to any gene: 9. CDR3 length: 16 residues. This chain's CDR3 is CASSLTGRRHQETQYF. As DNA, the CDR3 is TGTGCCAGCAGCCTGACAGGGAGACGACACCAAGAGACCCAGTACTTC.

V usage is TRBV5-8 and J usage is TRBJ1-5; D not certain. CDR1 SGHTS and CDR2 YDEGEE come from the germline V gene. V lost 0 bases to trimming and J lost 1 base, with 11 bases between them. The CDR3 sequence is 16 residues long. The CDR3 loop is CASSLVSGVSNQPQHF. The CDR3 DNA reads TGTGCCAGCAGCTTGGTAAGCGGGGTCAGCAATCAGCCCCAGCATTTT.

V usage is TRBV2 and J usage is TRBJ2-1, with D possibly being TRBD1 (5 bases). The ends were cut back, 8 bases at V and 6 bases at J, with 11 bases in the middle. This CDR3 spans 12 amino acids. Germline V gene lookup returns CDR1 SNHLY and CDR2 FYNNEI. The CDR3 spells CASRQGFNEQFF. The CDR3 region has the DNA TGTGCCAGCCGGCAGGGATTCAATGAGCAGTTCTTC.

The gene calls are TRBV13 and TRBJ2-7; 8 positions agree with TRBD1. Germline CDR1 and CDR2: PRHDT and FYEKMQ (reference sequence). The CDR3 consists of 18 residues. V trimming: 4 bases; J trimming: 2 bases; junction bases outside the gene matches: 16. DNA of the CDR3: TGTGCCAGCAGCTCATTTAGGATCCGGGACAGGAGACCCTACGAGCAGTACTTC. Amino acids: CASSSFRIRDRRPYEQYF. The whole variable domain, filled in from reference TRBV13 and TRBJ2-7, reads AAGVIQSPRHLIKEKRETATLKCYPIPRHDTVYWYQQGPGQDPQFLISFYEKMQSDKGSIPDRFSAQQFSDYHSELNMSSLELGDSALYFCASSSFRIRDRRPYEQYFGPGTRLTVT.

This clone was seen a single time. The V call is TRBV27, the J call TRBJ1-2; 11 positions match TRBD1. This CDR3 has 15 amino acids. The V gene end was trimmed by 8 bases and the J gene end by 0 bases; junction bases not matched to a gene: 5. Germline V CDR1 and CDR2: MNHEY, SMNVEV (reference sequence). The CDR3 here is CASGQGASPNYGYTF. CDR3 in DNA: TGTGCCAGCGGACAGGGGGCTAGTCCTAACTATGGCTACACCTTC.

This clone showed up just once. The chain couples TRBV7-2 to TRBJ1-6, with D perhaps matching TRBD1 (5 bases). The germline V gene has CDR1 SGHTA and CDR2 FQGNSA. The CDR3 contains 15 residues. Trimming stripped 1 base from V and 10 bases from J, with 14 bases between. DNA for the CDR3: TGTGCCAGCAGCTTAGGGCTGGGGCGACAGTCACCCCTCCACTTT. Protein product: CASSLGLGRQSPLHF.

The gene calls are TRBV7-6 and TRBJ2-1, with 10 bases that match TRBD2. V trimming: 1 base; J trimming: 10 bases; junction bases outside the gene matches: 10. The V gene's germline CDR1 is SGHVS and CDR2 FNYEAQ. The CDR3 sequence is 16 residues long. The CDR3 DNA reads TGTGCCAGCAGCTTAGGAGCTAGCGGGGGAACAAACGAGCAGTTCTTC. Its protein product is CASSLGASGGTNEQFF.